These 30 T cell receptor beta chains originate from one sample sequenced in a study of T-cell reconstitution after alpha-beta-depleted transplantation in children. Unique molecular identifiers were incorporated when the TCRbeta library was constructed. TCRdb redid the calling of the PCR reads with MiXCR, one entry per CDR3 protein. There are 900,000 or so distinct CDR3 sequences in the sample; roughly 15% occur only once, and around 5.3% lies in the top ten. Sequencing used PBMCs, mostly from graft donor cells, obtained 360 days after TCRalphabeta/CD19-depleted stem cell transplant. These TCRs come from a male patient younger than 18 who had a stem cell transplant for acute lymphoblastic leukemia, so the T cells may come from the graft donor.

This clonotype was observed a few times. The genes are TRBV19 and TRBJ1-2; D is uncertain. Trimming cost V 3 bases and J 4 bases, with 6 bases left between them. From germline, CDR1 is LNHDA and CDR2 SQIVND (reference sequence). The CDR3 covers 12 residues. The DNA for the CDR3 is TGTGCCAGTAGTATCCAGAGCTATGGCTACACCTTC. Residues: CASSIQSYGYTF.

This clonotype was counted a few times. The chain recombines TRBV27 with TRBJ2-4; 7 bases line up with TRBD2. V lost 6 bases and J lost 5; bases outside the gene matches: 7. The V gene's germline CDR1 is MNHEY and CDR2 SMNVEV (reference sequence). The CDR3 spans 14 residues. The CDR3 here is CASRTGLAENIQYF. The CDR3, as DNA: TGTGCCAGCAGAACGGGGCTAGCGGAAAACATTCAGTACTTC.

This clonotype has just a few counts. The CDR3 spells CASSRFRRKETQYF. The CDR3 DNA is TGCGCCAGCAGCCGATTTCGCAGGAAAGAGACCCAGTACTTC. This chain links TRBV4-1 with TRBJ2-5, with D hard to call. The V and J ends lost 4 bases and 3 bases respectively, with 12 bases between them. Germline-derived CDR1 and CDR2 are MGHRA and YSYEKL. The CDR3 totals 14 residues.

The chain joins TRBV29-1 to TRBJ1-2, with 12 bases aligning to TRBD1. This CDR3 region has 14 residues. The V gene's germline CDR1 is SQVTM and CDR2 ANQGSEA. J was trimmed by 2 bases and V by 7 bases; bases with no gene match: 5. For the CDR3, the DNA is TGCAGCGCTGGGACAGGGGGCGCGAACTATGGCTACACCTTC. It specifies CSAGTGGANYGYTF.

This clonotype has just a few counts. V and J are TRBV25-1 and TRBJ2-7; the D is unclear. The CDR3 length is 14 residues. CDR1 is MGHDK, CDR2 SYGVNS, per germline. Trimming shortened V by 6 bases and J by 6 bases, and 18 bases separated the two germline ends. The CDR3 loop is CASRGSVGTIEQYF. As DNA, the CDR3 is TGTGCCAGCAGAGGGTCGGTTGGCACGATCGAGCAGTACTTC.

Comments on this clonotype: With a much larger clone just one base away, this may be a read error. CDR3 coding DNA: TGTGCCATCAGTCCTTCAATGGCGATCCCCGGGGAGCTGTTTTTT. This gives the protein CAISPSMAIPGELFF. The chain uses TRBV10-3 and TRBJ2-2, with D unresolved. The V gene's germline CDR1 is ENHRY and CDR2 SYGVKD. The CDR3 is made up of 15 amino acids. V lost 5 bases and J 6 bases, leaving 16 bases between the germline ends.

The chain links TRBV14 to TRBJ2-5, with 7 bases identical to TRBD1. Germline CDR1 is SGHDN and CDR2 is FVKESK. V was clipped by 1 base and J by 5 bases; unmatched bases: 7. The CDR3 length is 15 residues. The CDR3 bases are TGTGCCAGCAGCCAAGTACAGGGGCGGGCGGAGACCCAGTACTTC. It yields the protein CASSQVQGRAETQYF.

The chain couples TRBV5-1 to TRBJ2-7; the D gene could be TRBD1 or TRBD2 (6 bases each). Looked up from germline, CDR1 is SGHRS and CDR2 is YFSETQ. The length of the CDR3 is 13 residues. Trimming stripped 4 bases from V and 2 bases from J, with 10 bases between. The DNA of the CDR3 is TGCGCCAGCAGCCGGGGGCGACCCTACGAGCAGTACTTC. It specifies CASSRGRPYEQYF. The full variable domain, with the rest looked up from reference TRBV5-1 and TRBJ2-7, is KAGVTQTPRYLIKTRGQQVTLSCSPISGHRSVSWYQQTPGQGLQFLFEYFSETQRNKGNFPGRFSGRQFSNSRSEMNVSTLELGDSALYLCASSRGRPYEQYFGPGTRLTVT.

The sample holds a few counts of this clonotype. V and J are TRBV29-1 and TRBJ2-7; D is perhaps TRBD2 (6 bases). The ends were cut back, 0 bases at V and 2 bases at J, with 14 bases in the middle. The CDR3 covers 15 residues. CDR1 and CDR2 (germline): SQVTM, ANQGSEA. The chain's CDR3 is CSVEDLGGTAYEQYF. CDR3 bases: TGCAGCGTTGAAGATCTTGGGGGGACCGCCTACGAGCAGTACTTC.

This rearrangement joins TRBV10-2 to TRBJ1-2; 7 bases align to TRBD1. CDR1 is WSHSY and CDR2 is SAAADI in the germline V gene. V was pared by 0 bases and J by 5 bases, with 6 bases of the junction left unmatched. This CDR3 is 15 amino acids long. CDR3 loop: CASSESRGPGYGYTF. CDR3 in DNA: TGCGCCAGCAGTGAGTCGAGGGGGCCCGGTTATGGCTACACCTTC.

The CDR3 here is CASSFRREGNVEQFF. The DNA for the CDR3 is TGTGCCAGCAGTTTTAGGCGGGAGGGAAATGTTGAGCAGTTCTTC. This chain uses TRBV6-5 with TRBJ2-1, with 9 positions matching TRBD2. Trimming took 4 bases from V and 9 from J; bases not matched to a gene: 10. Germline V lookup: CDR1 MNHEY, CDR2 SVGAGI. This CDR3 region has 15 residues.

For this clonotype: This sequence may be a read error, since a much larger clone differs from it by one base. This CDR3 is CASSVDGNTEAFF. For the CDR3, the DNA is TGTGCCAGCAGCGTAGACGGGAACACTGAAGCTTTCTTT. This chain uses TRBV2 with TRBJ1-1; D call uncertain. Germline V gene data show CDR1 as SNHLY and CDR2 as FYNNEI. CDR3 length: 13 residues. V lost 6 bases, J lost 1 base, and 9 bases lay in between.

This clonotype has only a few counts. The rearrangement joins TRBV12-3 or TRBV12-4 to TRBJ2-2; D unclear. The CDR3 covers 14 residues. Trimming left V 2 bases short and J 9 bases short, with 13 bases between. The CDR3 loop reads CASSLLGTYRELFF. In nucleotides, the CDR3 is TGTGCCAGCAGTTTATTGGGAACGTATAGGGAGCTGTTTTTT.

The V and J genes are TRBV3-1 and TRBJ2-1; a possible D gene is TRBD2 (7 bases). V dropped 4 bases and J dropped 7 bases, with 11 bases sitting between them. The CDR3 runs 13 residues. In germline, CDR1 is LGHDT, CDR2 YNNKEL (reference sequence). In DNA, the CDR3 is TGTGCCAGCAGCCGAAGGGGGGGAAATGAGCAGTTCTTC. The encoded protein is CASSRRGGNEQFF.

This clonotype was observed a handful of times. The chain is built from TRBV10-3 and TRBJ2-3, with D maybe TRBD1 (5 bases). Per the germline V gene, CDR1 is ENHRY and CDR2 is SYGVKD. CDR3 length equals 13 residues. Between the trimmed V and J ends, which lost 2 bases and 4 bases, there was a span of 7 bases. The CDR3 sequence: CAISERGADTQYF. CDR3 DNA sequence: TGTGCCATCAGTGAGAGGGGCGCAGATACGCAGTATTTT.

Many counts were recorded for this clonotype. The chain links TRBV5-1 to TRBJ2-3, with 8 bases matching TRBD1. The germline gives CDR1 SGHRS, CDR2 YFSETQ. The CDR3 has 16 residues. Trimming at V came to 4 bases and at J to 1 base, leaving 8 bases not matched to a gene. CDR3: CASSRQTGVGTDTQYF. CDR3 sequence (DNA): TGCGCCAGCAGCCGCCAGACAGGGGTCGGCACAGATACGCAGTATTTT.

This clonotype was counted many times. The rearrangement joins TRBV9 to TRBJ2-3; D unresolved. Looked up from germline, CDR1 is SGDLS and CDR2 is YYNGEE. CDR3 length: 12 residues. The V and J ends lost 3 bases and 6 bases respectively, with 8 bases between them. This CDR3 is CASSEFGDTQYF. In nucleotides, the CDR3 is TGTGCCAGCAGCGAATTCGGGGATACGCAGTATTTT.

The gene calls are TRBV6-2 or TRBV6-3 and TRBJ2-7, with 14 bases aligning to TRBD2. After removal of 6 bases from V and 4 bases from J, the junction contained 8 bases not matched to a gene. This CDR3 is built from 16 residues. Germline lookup yields CDR1 MNHEY and CDR2 SVGEGT. The CDR3 region is CASRSGTSGRRYEQYF. The CDR3 DNA reads TGTGCCAGCAGATCCGGGACTAGCGGGAGAAGGTACGAGCAGTACTTC.

The V and J genes are TRBV27 and TRBJ2-1; D might be TRBD1 (5 bases). The V gene lost 4 bases and the J gene lost 2 bases, with 12 bases spanning the gap. This CDR3 comprises 15 residues. The V gene's germline CDR1 is MNHEY and CDR2 SMNVEV (reference sequence). This chain's CDR3 is CASSSRQGPYNEQFF. In DNA, the CDR3 is TGTGCCAGCAGTTCCCGTCAGGGCCCCTACAATGAGCAGTTCTTC.

The V call is TRBV7-2, the J call TRBJ2-3; D gene unclear. This CDR3 region has 12 residues. CDR1 SGHTA and CDR2 FQGNSA come from the germline V gene. V was cut by 3 bases and J by 9 bases, with 10 bases left in between. CDR3 coding DNA: TGTGCCAGCAGCTTGCAACCCCCGACGCAGTATTTT. Protein sequence: CASSLQPPTQYF.

The chain uses TRBV12-3 or TRBV12-4 and TRBJ1-1; tentatively, D is TRBD1 (6 bases). V shed 6 bases and J shed 6 bases, with 17 bases lying between them. The CDR3 totals 14 residues. DNA of the CDR3: TGTGCCAGCAGCCTTTACAGGGCTACCCCTGAAGCTTTCTTT. Protein sequence: CASSLYRATPEAFF.

This clonotype has just a few counts. This chain connects TRBV4-2 to TRBJ2-7; TRBD2 is a possible D gene (5 bases). The V gene lost 4 bases and the J gene lost 1 base, with 14 bases spanning the gap. The CDR3 spans 15 residues. Germline V lookup: CDR1 LGHNA, CDR2 YNFKEQ. The CDR3 region is CASSRDVAPSYEQYF. The DNA for the CDR3 is TGTGCCAGCAGCCGAGACGTAGCGCCTTCCTACGAGCAGTACTTC.

A few counts support this clonotype. This rearrangement joins TRBV13 to TRBJ1-1; 8 positions agree with TRBD1. V gave up 5 bases and J gave up 5 bases; unmatched junction bases: 10. The CDR3 consists of 15 residues. Germline loops: CDR1 PRHDT, CDR2 FYEKMQ (reference sequence). DNA for the CDR3: TGTGCCAGCAGCCTACCCACAGGGGGTTATACTGAAGCTTTCTTT. Its translation: CASSLPTGGYTEAFF.

This clonotype was detected a few times. The chain employs TRBV14 and TRBJ2-3; D call uncertain. Germline V gene sequence: CDR1 SGHDN, CDR2 FVKESK. The germline V and J ends were trimmed by 0 bases and 6 bases, with 7 bases remaining between them. This CDR3 contains 13 residues. CDR3 nucleotide sequence: TGTGCCAGCAGCCAAGATCTATTTGATACGCAGTATTTT. Translated: CASSQDLFDTQYF.

This clonotype was counted at least ten times. The rearrangement joins TRBV10-2 to TRBJ2-1; no clear D. V was cut by 6 bases and J by 1 base, with 7 bases left in between. Germline values: CDR1 WSHSY, CDR2 SAAADI. This CDR3 comprises 13 residues. The CDR3 here is CASSPRSYNEQFF. As DNA, the CDR3 is TGCGCCAGCAGCCCAAGGTCCTACAATGAGCAGTTCTTC.

The chain links TRBV7-9 to TRBJ1-2, with TRBD1 matching over 7 bases. Germline lookup yields CDR1 SEHNR and CDR2 FQNEAQ (reference sequence). The CDR3 consists of 15 residues. With 2 bases clipped from V and 8 bases from J, the junction kept 11 bases outside the gene matches. CDR3 amino acids: CASSLYPHRGSGYTF. CDR3 nucleotide sequence: TGTGCCAGCAGCTTATACCCCCACAGGGGAAGCGGCTACACCTTC.

This clonotype came up many times. The rearrangement uses TRBV4-1 and TRBJ1-4; tentative D call: TRBD1 (6 bases). The CDR3 spans 15 residues. The V gene's germline CDR1 is MGHRA and CDR2 YSYEKL. Trimming pared 7 bases from V and 8 bases from J, leaving 20 bases between. CDR3 in amino acids: CASNRGPGGEEKLFF. CDR3 DNA sequence: TGCGCCAGCAACCGGGGGCCGGGTGGAGAGGAAAAACTGTTTTTT.

The chain has TRBV4-2 and TRBJ1-5; 8 positions agree with TRBD1. Germline V gene lookup returns CDR1 LGHNA and CDR2 YNFKEQ. V lost 1 base to trimming and J lost 3 bases; unmatched junction nucleotides: 8. The CDR3 loop spans 17 amino acids. The CDR3 DNA sequence: TGTGCCAGCAGCCAAGCCCCCGACAGGGGCTACAATCAGCCCCAGCATTTT. As protein: CASSQAPDRGYNQPQHF.

This clonotype was detected only a few times. This chain joins TRBV20-1 and TRBJ2-1; 9 bases are a match to TRBD2. The junction had 3 bases not matched to a gene; V was cut back by 0 bases and J by 3 bases. CDR3 length: 15 residues. The V gene's germline CDR1 is DFQATT and CDR2 SNEGSKA (reference sequence). The CDR3 DNA is TGCAGTGCTAGAGAAGCGGGAGGCTACTACAATGAGCAGTTCTTC. As protein: CSAREAGGYYNEQFF.

V is TRBV3-1 and J is TRBJ1-4, with D possibly being TRBD1 (5 bases). The CDR3 is 16 amino acids. CDR1 is LGHDT and CDR2 is YNNKEL in the germline V gene (reference sequence). Trimming removed 0 bases at V and 2 bases at J, with 10 bases between. The CDR3 DNA reads TGTGCCAGCAGCCAAGATGAGGGACGCACTAATGAAAAACTGTTTTTT. Translation gives CASSQDEGRTNEKLFF.